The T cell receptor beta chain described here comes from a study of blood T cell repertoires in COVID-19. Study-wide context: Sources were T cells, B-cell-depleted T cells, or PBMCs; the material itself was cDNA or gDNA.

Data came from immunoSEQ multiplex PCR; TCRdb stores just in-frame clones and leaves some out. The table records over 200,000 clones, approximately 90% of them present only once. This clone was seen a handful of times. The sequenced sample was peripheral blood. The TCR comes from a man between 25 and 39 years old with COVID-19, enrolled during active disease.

The chain's CDR3 is CAISEGSSGGGDTQYF. The CDR3 DNA is TGTGCCATCAGTGAGGGATCTAGCGGAGGAGGAGATACGCAGTATTTT. The V gene is TRBV10-3, the J gene TRBJ2-3, with 7 bases matching TRBD2. The junction had 10 bases not matched to a gene; V was cut back by 2 bases and J by 5 bases. Per germline, CDR1 ENHRY and CDR2 SYGVKD. This CDR3 is 16 amino acids long.